This T cell receptor beta chain comes out of a study of T cells after posttransplantation cyclophosphamide. Study-wide findings and caveats: Blood and skin or GI T cell repertoires showed limited TRB overlap.

Sequenced by immunoSEQ multiplex PCR; TCRdb stores in-frame clones only, minus some. The sample lists around 9,000 clones; approximately 98% were seen once. Comments on this clone: The antigen remains unidentified.

V gave up 3 bases and J gave up 5 bases, with 17 bases separating them. This CDR3 region has 15 residues. CDR1 and CDR2 from the germline V gene are SEHNR and FQNEAQ (reference sequence). This chain links TRBV7-9 with TRBJ2-7, with D possibly being TRBD1 (6 bases). Sequenced sample: naive CD8+ T cells sorted from PBMCs. The sequence was obtained from a man aged 50 to 59 in good health, CMV-negative, and a related stem cell transplant donor. In DNA, the CDR3 is TGTGCCAGCAGCTTTCATAAGCAGGGGCGCAACGAGCAGTACTTC. Translation gives CASSFHKQGRNEQYF.